The T cell receptor (beta chain) under discussion was sequenced for a study of cytomegalovirus exposure and HLA in healthy donors (dated by TCRdb to the late 2010s). General notes on the study: According to an earlier analysis of several hundred of the donors, some 170 million T cells yielded 95 million to 140 million unique TCR beta sequences and approximately 300 Gb of sequence data. The later analysis used no new phenotypic data to find candidate immune exposures, relying instead on TCR beta sequences and their occurrence across donors. The study was designed to test whether signatures of past pathogen exposure could be identified by cataloging public T cell receptors. Using immunosequencing, the study profiled T cell repertoires from fewer than 850 subjects and related those repertoires to cytomegalovirus serostatus. On average, roughly 250,000 unique TCR beta nucleotide sequences were sequenced per donor among a few hundred genotyped donors of the cohort, with 15% to 20% of those sequences being non-productive. A separate validation cohort of roughly 110 different subjects was used in addition to the 666-subject first cohort. HLA typing included class I and class II loci at four-digit resolution. A later genetic analysis took genome-wide SNP genotypes for about 65% of the 666 donors and used that subset as a discovery cohort. To predict cytomegalovirus infection status, the study combined high-throughput TCR immunosequencing, statistical association of individual TCRs with disease status, and machine learning. Donor age, sex, ethnicity and CMV serostatus were collected together with the repertoire data. The genetic ancestry cluster associated with self-reported Caucasian donors included about 81% of the roughly 360 genotyped donors. The number of typed donors differed by locus: roughly 629-640 for A, B, C, DRB1 and DQB1; some 500 for DQA1; some 590 for DPA1; and around 450 for DPB1. A later analysis re-examined previously published TCR beta repertoires from more than 650 donors and added high-resolution HLA genotyping to investigate patterns of TCR occurrence. Because of strong linkage in the cohort, roughly five DR-DQ haplotypes were treated as single units for association and clustering. Every repertoire in the discovery cohort had been generated on one and the same sequencing platform. An earlier analysis of more than 450 of the donors used high-throughput TCR beta sequencing to judge whether each TCR beta V gene segment behaved as functional or pseudogenic. An early release that covered 640 HLA-typed donors contained approximately 290 gigabases of sequencing data and some 87 million unique TCR sequences. The research as a whole found: In this cohort, only TCR beta chains were sequenced, and detectable features were limited by the absence of alpha or paired-chain data. Some IMGT-functional V segments, including TRBV6-2 and TRBV6-3, could not be told apart with the 87-base-pair reads, so those segments were excluded. In the study, approximately 160 TCR beta chains were listed as associated with cytomegalovirus. The only immune exposure information available for the cohort was CMV serostatus. In a later analysis, HLA-associated TCR beta chains showed more clonal expansion and lower generation probabilities than non-associated chains that were equally common. Sequencing depth was assumed to be roughly uniform across donors in the presence/absence analyses, though that assumption may not hold. A later analysis reported that several top co-occurrence clusters appeared linked to parvovirus B19, influenza, CMV and Epstein-Barr virus. In an earlier analysis of approximately 590 of the donors, most TCR beta V segments appeared in productive rearrangements about 87% or about 30% of the time, broadly matching IMGT annotations. Across donors, most TCR sequences were observed very rarely, whereas some public TCRs were present in many individuals. Most CMV-associated TCR beta chains appeared to be HLA-restricted in a later analysis, and the HLA associations seemed to be driven largely by CMV exposure. The authors suggested that the approach could potentially be extended to other disease states and immunological phenotypes. A cluster of highly shared sequence variants was judged likely to represent a technical artifact of the sequencing pipeline. When HLA alleles, especially DR and DQ, strongly co-occurred, TCR associations were difficult to assign to individual alleles. A further reported finding was that TCR beta sequences accurately predicted the HLA-A and HLA-B alleles for most subjects in the first cohort. The classifier was reported to diagnose cytomegalovirus status with high specificity and sensitivity in both the original cohort and the validation cohort. Compared with the approximately 720-donor mean, donors in an Asian-associated ancestry cluster had fewer N-insertions in productive TCRs, according to a later genetic analysis. A few of the identified cytomegalovirus-associated TCR beta chains were confirmed in vitro to be specific for cytomegalovirus antigens. HLA typing was unavailable for some donors at each locus, so association tests used only the typed subset. In a later analysis, the rate of TCR association differed among HLA loci, with DRB1 alleles having the most associated TCRs and HLA-C alleles having the fewest. In a later genetic analysis, a missense DCLRE1C variant was associated with V-gene and J-gene trimming of TCR beta chains, and the association was replicated in an independent cohort. Correlated functional status among segregating V segments might reflect linkage disequilibrium, but an unknown experimental factor could not be ruled out. In a later analysis, some 18,000 TCR beta sequences were associated with specific HLA alleles at a false discovery rate of 0.05. Some 15 rarely observed V segments, including chromosome 9 orphons, were excluded from the earlier analysis of approximately 500 of the donors because counts were too low.

In total, approximately 690 healthy bone marrow donors made up the cohort. At the time of sampling, all cohort members were nominally healthy, though unrecorded immune exposures were likely present. The donor tested CMV seronegative, placing the donor among the 352 seronegative members of the cohort. Every donor gave a peripheral blood sample, and the peripheral blood mononuclear cells from that sample were used for TCR beta sequencing. Genomic DNA extraction from the blood cell samples was performed with the Qiagen DNeasy Blood Extraction Kit. To note about this clone: Its antigen is unknown. No base quality information exists; no much larger clone differs at one position.

The CDR3 sequence holds 16 residues, the cysteine and phenylalanine included. Solely the CDR3 DNA is kept, with 48 bases framed from the first base. The germline V gene encodes CDR1 LNHNV and CDR2 YYDKDF (reference sequence). V is reduced by 4 bases and J by 1 base, leaving a spacing of 13 bases between them. The protocol used for the library was the immunoSEQ multiplex PCR assay. The multiplex PCR relied on a mix of 60 forward primers for TCR Vbeta segments and 13 reverse primers for TCR Jbeta segments. A multiplex PCR assay on genomic DNA amplified the CDR3 region of rearranged TCR beta genes. The amplified TCR beta libraries were sequenced on the Illumina HiSeq System as 87-base-pair reads. On the authors' methods: A later analysis tallied roughly 76 million unique TCR beta chains across the 666 repertoires, and around 10 million of those chains were shared by two or more donors. To remove PCR and sequencing errors, raw reads were error-corrected and collapsed into unique sequences using a nearest-neighbor algorithm that merged closely related sequences. To assign V, D and J gene segments, CDR3 sequences were aligned to IMGT reference sequences. Each retained sequence needed at least a six-nucleotide match to both a V gene segment and a J gene segment. Rearrangements were classified as productive when the CDR3 lacked stop codons and remained in frame with V and J, and all other rearrangements were classified as non-productive. Following IMGT convention, CDR3 was defined as the stretch from the second conserved V-encoded cysteine to the conserved J-encoded phenylalanine. The earlier analysis of about 500 of the donors excluded sequences that lacked an unambiguous match to a single V gene segment. An earlier analysis of 500 to 700 of the donors classified V segments as functional when productive rearrangements were above 56.7% and as segregating when the standard deviation between donors was above 5%. A statistical classification framework was built for diagnosing cytomegalovirus status from the catalog of TCR beta chain sequences. V and J gene assignment, in a later analysis, came from comparing TCR nucleotide sequences with IMGT/GENE-DB human TR gene sequences. The TCRdist pipeline was used in a later analysis to assign CDR3 sequences and most-parsimonious VDJ recombination scenarios. In a later analysis, each TCR beta chain was defined by its CDR3 amino acid sequence together with its V-gene family, and reads lacking a unique V-gene family were excluded. A later analysis removed roughly 590 highly shared, low-generation-probability nucleotide sequences to deal with suspected cross-contamination and a sequencing artifact. In a later analysis, a clonal expansion index was calculated for each public chain from normalized within-repertoire ranks of inferred template counts. A later analysis computed generation probabilities with a VDJ recombination model fitted to out-of-frame rearrangements, and checked the results against IGoR. In a later analysis, hypergeometric tests were used to score TCR-TCR, TCR-HLA and TCR-CMV co-occurrence, with a repertoire-size bias correction applied to TCR pairs. In a later analysis, false discovery rates were estimated by permuting HLA or CMV assignments 20 times. In a later analysis, co-occurring TCRs were grouped with DBSCAN, and TCRdist sequence similarity was added when clustering was performed within HLA-allele-positive subsets. Repertoires with fewer than 30,000 or more than 120,000 public chains, plus five repertoires with anomalous nucleotide sharing, were excluded from co-occurrence clustering. Entries here come from immuneACCESS through TCRdb and include only in-frame sequences with V and J called. Some clones fail to appear in such tables; in the studies checked, an unresolved V gene covers under half of the shortfall, and the cause of the remainder is unknown. D and trimming were read from the DNA, whereas the V and J calls and clone size are those reported in that table. Within this sample are around 100,000 clones, with 82% of them counted one time only. Around 2.6% of the sample is held by the ten biggest clonotypes.

Source material: PBMCs. Rearrangement joined TRBV15 to TRBJ2-2; a tentative D call is TRBD1 (6 bases match). The receptor was isolated from a woman aged 18-29 years in good health and CMV-seronegative. The nucleotides read TGTGCCACCAGCATCCACAGGGTATTGAACACCGGGGAGCTGTTTTTT. Its amino acids are CATSIHRVLNTGELFF.